This TCR beta chain was captured by sequencing in a study of OX40 agonist ivuxolimab in advanced cancers. About the study: The treatment was a fully human IgG2 OX40 agonist, ivuxolimab. Checkpoint inhibitors had been given previously to about 40% of patients.

Study results and limitations: Also present in some nonresponders was a low level of normalized T-cell clonal expansion. Those patients achieving a partial response at 0.1-3.0 mg/kg showed among the lowest clonal expansion.

Points on this clone: As yet, its antigen is unknown.

Clones were read by immunoSEQ multiplex PCR, and TCRdb kept only the in-frame ones, dropping some. The sample has just over 40,000 clones; roughly 81% are singletons. The clonotype was recovered from an adult with an advanced solid tumor such as melanoma, head and neck, liver or kidney cancer. The sample was CD4+ or CD8+ T cells sorted from blood, taken in a trial of the OX40 agonist ivuxolimab.

CDR3 DNA sequence: TGCGCCAGCAGCCAGGACAGTGGAGGGAGCGAATACGCTCCTCGCCGGGAGCTGTTTTTT. This encodes CASSQDSGGSEYAPRRELFF. The chain is built from TRBV4-3 and TRBJ2-2, with D possibly called TRBD1 or TRBD2 (6 bases each). Per the germline V gene, CDR1 is LGHNA and CDR2 is YSLEER. The CDR3 loop spans 20 amino acids. Trimming shortened V by 3 bases and J by 9 bases, and 32 bases separated the two germline ends.